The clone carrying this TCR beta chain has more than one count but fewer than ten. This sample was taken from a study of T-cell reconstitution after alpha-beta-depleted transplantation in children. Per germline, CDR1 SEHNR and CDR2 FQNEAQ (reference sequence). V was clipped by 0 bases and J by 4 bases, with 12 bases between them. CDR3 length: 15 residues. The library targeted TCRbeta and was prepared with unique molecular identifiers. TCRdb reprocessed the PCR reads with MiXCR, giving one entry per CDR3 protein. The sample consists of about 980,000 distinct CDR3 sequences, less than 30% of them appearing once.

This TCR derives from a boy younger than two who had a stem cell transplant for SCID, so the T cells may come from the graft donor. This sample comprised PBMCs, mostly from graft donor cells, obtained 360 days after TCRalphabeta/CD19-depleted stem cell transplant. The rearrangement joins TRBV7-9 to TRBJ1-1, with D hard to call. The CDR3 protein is CASSLAGGSGTEAFF. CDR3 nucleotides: TGTGCCAGCAGCTTAGCGGGCGGGTCGGGCACTGAAGCTTTCTTT.